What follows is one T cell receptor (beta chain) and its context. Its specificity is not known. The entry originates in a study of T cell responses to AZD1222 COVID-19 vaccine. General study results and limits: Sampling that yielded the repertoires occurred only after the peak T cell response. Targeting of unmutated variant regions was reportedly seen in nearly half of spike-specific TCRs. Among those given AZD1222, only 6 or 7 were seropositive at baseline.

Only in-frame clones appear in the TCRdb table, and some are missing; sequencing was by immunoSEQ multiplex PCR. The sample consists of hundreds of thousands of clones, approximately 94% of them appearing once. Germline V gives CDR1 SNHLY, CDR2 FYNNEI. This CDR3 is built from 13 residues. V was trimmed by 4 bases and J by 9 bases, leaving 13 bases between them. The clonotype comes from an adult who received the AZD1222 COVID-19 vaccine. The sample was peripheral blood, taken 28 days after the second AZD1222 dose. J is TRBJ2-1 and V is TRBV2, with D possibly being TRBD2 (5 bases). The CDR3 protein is CASSGDRGGEQFF. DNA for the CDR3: TGTGCCAGCAGTGGGGATCGGGGTGGTGAGCAGTTCTTC.